This TCR beta chain was recovered during a study of identical twins. Study-level results: Zero-insertion results could be subject to partial confounding by invariant MAIT and iNKT cells. An excess of low generation probability was shown by twin-shared out-of-frame alpha sequences.

This clonotype has a count of ten or more. Antigen: not known. One junction end disagrees with the germline gene, perhaps due to a read error. TCRdb redid the calling of the 5' RACE reads with MiXCR, one entry per CDR3 protein. The repertoire consists of around 500,000 distinct CDR3 sequences, with 14% occurring once and the leading ten covering about 0.52%. Each donor was a healthy Caucasian. The CDR3 is made up of 15 amino acids. From germline, CDR1 is SSHAT and CDR2 FNYEAQ (reference sequence). These data are also associated with another study on yellow fever vaccine responses in identical twins.

This sequence originates from a woman aged 18 to 35 in good health. The material sequenced was CD4+ T cells sorted from blood. The chain couples TRBV7-7 to TRBJ2-2; D is unresolved. Here the CDR3 DNA reads TGTGCTAGCAGCCCCGACCGACCGAACACCGGGGAGCTGTTTTTT. It is translated as CASSPDRPNTGELFF.